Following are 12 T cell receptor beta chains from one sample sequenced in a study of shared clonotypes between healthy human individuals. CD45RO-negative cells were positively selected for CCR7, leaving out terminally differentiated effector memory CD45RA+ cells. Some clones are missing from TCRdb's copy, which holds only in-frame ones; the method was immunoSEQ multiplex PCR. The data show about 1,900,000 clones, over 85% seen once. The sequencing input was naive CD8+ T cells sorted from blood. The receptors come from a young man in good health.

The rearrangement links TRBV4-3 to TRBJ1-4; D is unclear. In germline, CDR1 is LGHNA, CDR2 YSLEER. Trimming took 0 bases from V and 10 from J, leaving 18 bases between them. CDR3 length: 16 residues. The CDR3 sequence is CASSQDKEGLMGKLFF. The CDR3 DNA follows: TGCGCCAGCAGCCAAGATAAAGAGGGCCTAATGGGAAAACTGTTTTTT.

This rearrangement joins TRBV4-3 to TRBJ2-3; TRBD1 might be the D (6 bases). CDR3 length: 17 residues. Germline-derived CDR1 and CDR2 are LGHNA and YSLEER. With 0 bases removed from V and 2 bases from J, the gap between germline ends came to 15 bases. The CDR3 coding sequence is TGCGCCAGCAGCCAAGATTTGGCCGGGACACTCACAGATACGCAGTATTTT. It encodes CASSQDLAGTLTDTQYF.

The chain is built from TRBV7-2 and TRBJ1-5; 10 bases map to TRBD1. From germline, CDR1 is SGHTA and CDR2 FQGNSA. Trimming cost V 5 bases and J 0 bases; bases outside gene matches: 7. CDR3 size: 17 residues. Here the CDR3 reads CASSLRQGAVSNQPQHF. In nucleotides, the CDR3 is TGTGCCAGCAGCCTGAGACAGGGGGCGGTTAGCAATCAGCCCCAGCATTTT.

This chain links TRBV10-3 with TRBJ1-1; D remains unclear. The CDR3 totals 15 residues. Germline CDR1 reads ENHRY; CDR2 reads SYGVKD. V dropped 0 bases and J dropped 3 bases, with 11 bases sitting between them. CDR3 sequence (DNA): TGTGCCATCAGTGAGTCTACGAGGTTGGACACTGAAGCTTTCTTT. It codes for CAISESTRLDTEAFF.

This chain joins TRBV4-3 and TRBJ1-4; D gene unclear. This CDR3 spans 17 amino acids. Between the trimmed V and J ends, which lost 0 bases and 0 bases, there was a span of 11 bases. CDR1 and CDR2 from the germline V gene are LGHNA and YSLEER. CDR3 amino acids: CASSQEFSGTTNEKLFF. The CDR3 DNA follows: TGCGCCAGCAGCCAAGAGTTTTCGGGGACAACTAATGAAAAACTGTTTTTT.

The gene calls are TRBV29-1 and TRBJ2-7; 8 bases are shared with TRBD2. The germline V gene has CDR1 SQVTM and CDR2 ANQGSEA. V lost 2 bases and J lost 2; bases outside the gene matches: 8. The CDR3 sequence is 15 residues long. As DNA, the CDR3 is TGCAGCGTTGAATGGGCGGGAGGACCCACCTACGAGCAGTACTTC. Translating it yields CSVEWAGGPTYEQYF.

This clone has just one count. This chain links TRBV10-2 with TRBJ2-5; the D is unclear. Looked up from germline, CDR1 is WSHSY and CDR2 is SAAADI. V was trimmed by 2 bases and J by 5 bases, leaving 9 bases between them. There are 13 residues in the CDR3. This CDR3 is CASSEGSTETQYF. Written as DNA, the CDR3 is TGCGCCAGCAGTGAGGGCAGTACGGAGACCCAGTACTTC.

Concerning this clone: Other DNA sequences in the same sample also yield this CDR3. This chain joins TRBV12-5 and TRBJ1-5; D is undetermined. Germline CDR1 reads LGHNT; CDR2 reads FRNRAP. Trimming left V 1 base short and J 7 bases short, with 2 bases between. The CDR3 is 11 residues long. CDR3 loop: CASGLGQPQHF. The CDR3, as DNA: TGTGCTAGTGGTTTGGGCCAGCCCCAGCATTTT.

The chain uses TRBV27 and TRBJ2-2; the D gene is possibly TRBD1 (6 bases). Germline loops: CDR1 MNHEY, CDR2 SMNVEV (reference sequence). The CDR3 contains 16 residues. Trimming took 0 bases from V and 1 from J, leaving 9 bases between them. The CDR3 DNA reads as TGTGCCAGCAGTTTATCGGCGACAGGGAACACCGGGGAGCTGTTTTTT. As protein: CASSLSATGNTGELFF.

The CDR3 DNA reads TGTGCCAGCAGCTTAGCCAGAGGGGAGACCCAGTACTTC. Its protein product is CASSLARGETQYF. The chain uses TRBV11-2 and TRBJ2-5, with a possible D match to TRBD2 (5 bases). The CDR3 sequence is 13 residues long. Germline lookup yields CDR1 SGHAT and CDR2 FQNNGV. V lost 1 base, J lost 5 bases, and 8 bases lay in between.

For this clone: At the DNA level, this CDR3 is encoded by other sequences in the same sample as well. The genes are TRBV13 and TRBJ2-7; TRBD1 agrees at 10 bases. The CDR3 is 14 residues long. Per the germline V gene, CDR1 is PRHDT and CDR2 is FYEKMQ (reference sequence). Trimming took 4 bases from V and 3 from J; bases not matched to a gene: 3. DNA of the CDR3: TGTGCCAGCAGCTCAGGGACAGGGGACTACGAGCAGTACTTC. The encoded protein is CASSSGTGDYEQYF.

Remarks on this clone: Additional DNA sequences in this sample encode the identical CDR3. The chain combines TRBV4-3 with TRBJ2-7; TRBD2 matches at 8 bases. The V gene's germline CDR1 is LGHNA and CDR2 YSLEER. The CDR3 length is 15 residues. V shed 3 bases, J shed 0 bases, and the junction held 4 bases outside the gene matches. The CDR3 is CASSHTSGSSYEQYF. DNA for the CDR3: TGCGCCAGCAGCCACACTAGCGGAAGCTCCTACGAGCAGTACTTC.